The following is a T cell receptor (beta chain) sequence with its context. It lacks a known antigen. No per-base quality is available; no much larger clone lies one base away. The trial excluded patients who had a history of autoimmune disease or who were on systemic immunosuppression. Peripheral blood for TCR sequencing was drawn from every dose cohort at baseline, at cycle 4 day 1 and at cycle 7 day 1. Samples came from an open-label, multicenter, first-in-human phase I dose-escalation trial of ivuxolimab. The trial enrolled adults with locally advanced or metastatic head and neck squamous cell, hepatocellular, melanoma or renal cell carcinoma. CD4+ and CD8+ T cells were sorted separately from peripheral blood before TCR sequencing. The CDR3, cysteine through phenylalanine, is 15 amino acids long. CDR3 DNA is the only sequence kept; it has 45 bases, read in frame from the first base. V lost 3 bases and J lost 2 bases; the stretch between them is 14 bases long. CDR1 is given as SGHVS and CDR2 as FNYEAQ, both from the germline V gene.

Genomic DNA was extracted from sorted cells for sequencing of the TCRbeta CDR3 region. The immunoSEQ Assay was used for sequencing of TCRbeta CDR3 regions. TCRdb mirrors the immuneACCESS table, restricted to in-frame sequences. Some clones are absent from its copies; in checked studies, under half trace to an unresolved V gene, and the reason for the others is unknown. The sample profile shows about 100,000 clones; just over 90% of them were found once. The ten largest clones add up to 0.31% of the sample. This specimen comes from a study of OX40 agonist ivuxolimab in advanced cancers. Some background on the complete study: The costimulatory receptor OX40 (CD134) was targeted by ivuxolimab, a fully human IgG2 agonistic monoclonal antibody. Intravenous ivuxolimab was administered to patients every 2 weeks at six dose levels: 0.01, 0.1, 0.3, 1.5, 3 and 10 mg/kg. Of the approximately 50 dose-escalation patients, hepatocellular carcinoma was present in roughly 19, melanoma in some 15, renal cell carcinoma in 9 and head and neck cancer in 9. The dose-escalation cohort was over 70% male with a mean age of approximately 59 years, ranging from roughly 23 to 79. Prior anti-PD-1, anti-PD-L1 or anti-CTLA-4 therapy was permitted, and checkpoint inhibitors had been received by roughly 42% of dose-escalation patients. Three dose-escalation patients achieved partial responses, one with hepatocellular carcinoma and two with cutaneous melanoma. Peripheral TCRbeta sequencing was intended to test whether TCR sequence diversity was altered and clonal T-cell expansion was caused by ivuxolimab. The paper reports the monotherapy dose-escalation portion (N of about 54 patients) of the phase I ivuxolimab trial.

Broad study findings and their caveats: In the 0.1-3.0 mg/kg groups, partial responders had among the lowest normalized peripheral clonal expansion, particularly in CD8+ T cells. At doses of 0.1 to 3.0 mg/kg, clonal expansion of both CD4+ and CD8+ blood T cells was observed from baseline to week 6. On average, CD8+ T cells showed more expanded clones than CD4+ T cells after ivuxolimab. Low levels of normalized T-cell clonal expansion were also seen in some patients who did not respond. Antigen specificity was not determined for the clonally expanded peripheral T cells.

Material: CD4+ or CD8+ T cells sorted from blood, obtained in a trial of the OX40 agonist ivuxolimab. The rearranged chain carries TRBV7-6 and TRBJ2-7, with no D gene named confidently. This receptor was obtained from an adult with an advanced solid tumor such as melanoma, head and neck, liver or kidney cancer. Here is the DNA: TGTGCCAGCAGCTTCGGCAATAGCATGGCCTACGAGCAGTACTTC. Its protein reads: CASSFGNSMAYEQYF.